This T cell receptor (beta chain) is from a study of T cell responses to AZD1222 COVID-19 vaccine. Notes on the study in general: Donors in the cohort were predominantly white British and more often female, and clonal diversity was possibly underestimated. Reportedly, close to half of spike-specific TCRs are directed against unmutated variant regions. Repertoires were collected only later (after the peak T cell response had occurred).

This CDR3 is built from 14 residues. After removal of 6 bases from V and 4 bases from J, the junction contained 4 bases not matched to a gene. Germline values: CDR1 SNHLY, CDR2 FYNNEI. Doses given second, at about 4 or about 12 weeks, were pooled. This clone was seen a handful of times. Its antigen remains unidentified. The method was immunoSEQ multiplex PCR; TCRdb's version includes in-frame clones alone and lacks a portion of them. There are about 170,000 clones in the sample; approximately 90% occur only once, and around 1.1% lies in the top ten. Sample: peripheral blood, taken 28 days after the second AZD1222 dose. The chain employs TRBV2 and TRBJ2-1, with 9 bases matching TRBD1. This TCR was sampled from an adult who received the AZD1222 COVID-19 vaccine. The chain's CDR3 is CASREGQGYNEQFF. In DNA, the CDR3 is TGTGCCAGCAGGGAGGGACAGGGATACAATGAGCAGTTCTTC.